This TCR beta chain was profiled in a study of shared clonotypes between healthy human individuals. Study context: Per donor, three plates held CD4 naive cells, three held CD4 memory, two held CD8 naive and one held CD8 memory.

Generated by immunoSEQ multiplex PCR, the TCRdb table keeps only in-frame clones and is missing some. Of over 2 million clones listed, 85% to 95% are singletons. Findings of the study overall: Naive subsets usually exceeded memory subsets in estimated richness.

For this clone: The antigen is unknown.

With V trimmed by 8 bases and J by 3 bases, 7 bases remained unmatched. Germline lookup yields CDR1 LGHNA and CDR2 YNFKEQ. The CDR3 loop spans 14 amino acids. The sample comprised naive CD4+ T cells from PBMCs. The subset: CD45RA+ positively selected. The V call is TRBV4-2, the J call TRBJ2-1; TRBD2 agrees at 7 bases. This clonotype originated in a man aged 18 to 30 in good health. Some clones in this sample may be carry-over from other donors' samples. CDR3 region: CASSPSGFYNEQFF. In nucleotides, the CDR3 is TGTGCCAGCTCGCCTAGCGGCTTCTACAATGAGCAGTTCTTC.